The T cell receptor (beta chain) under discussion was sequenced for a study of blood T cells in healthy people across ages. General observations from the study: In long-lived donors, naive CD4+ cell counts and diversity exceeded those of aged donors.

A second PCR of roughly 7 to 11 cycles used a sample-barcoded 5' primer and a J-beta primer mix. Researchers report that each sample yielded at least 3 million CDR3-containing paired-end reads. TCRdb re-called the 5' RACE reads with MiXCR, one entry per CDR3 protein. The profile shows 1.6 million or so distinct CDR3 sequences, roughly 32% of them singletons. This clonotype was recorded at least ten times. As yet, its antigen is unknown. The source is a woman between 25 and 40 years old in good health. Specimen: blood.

CDR3 in amino acids: CSAREGSKGVYQETQYF. The CDR3 bases are TGCAGTGCTAGAGAGGGTTCTAAGGGGGTGTACCAAGAGACCCAGTACTTC. The chain couples TRBV20-1 to TRBJ2-5; D is perhaps TRBD1 (6 bases). Trimming cost V 0 bases and J 0 bases, with 17 bases left between them. Germline loops: CDR1 DFQATT, CDR2 SNEGSKA (reference sequence). CDR3 size: 17 residues.